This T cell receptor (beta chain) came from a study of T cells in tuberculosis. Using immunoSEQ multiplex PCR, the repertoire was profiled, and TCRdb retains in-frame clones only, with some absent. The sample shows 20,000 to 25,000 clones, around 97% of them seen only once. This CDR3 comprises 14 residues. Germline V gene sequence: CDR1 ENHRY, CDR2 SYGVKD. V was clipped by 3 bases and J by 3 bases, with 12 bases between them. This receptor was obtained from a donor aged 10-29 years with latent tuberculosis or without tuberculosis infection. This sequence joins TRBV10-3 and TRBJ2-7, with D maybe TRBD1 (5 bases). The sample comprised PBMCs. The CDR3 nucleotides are TGTGCCATCAGTGATTCGTTAGGGGTCTACGAGCAGTACTTC. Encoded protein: CAISDSLGVYEQYF.